This entry features one TCR beta chain sequence. The antigen is undetermined. This sample was taken from a study of cytomegalovirus exposure and HLA in healthy donors. About the research overall: Among around 170 million T cells, an earlier analysis found 117 million unique TCR beta sequences. The study, taken as a whole, reports: Investigators reported over 150 TCR beta chains as tied to cytomegalovirus.

The CDR3 has 15 amino acids. With 3 bases removed from V and 0 bases from J, the gap between germline ends came to 9 bases. Per germline, CDR1 SGDLS and CDR2 YYNGEE. PCR amplification relied on 60 Vbeta primers (plus 13 Jbeta primers). Data came from immunoSEQ multiplex PCR; TCRdb stores just in-frame clones and leaves some out. The sample shows approximately 170,000 clones, about 84% of them seen only once. Sequencing used PBMCs. This TCR was recovered from a man in his forties or fifties in good health and CMV-seropositive. V gene TRBV9 combines with J gene TRBJ1-4; no clear D. CDR3 coding DNA: TGTGCCAGCAGCGCCTCAGGCGCAACTAATGAAAAACTGTTTTTT. It yields the protein CASSASGATNEKLFF.